This T cell receptor (beta chain) originates from a study of breast tumors, draining lymph nodes, adjacent tissues. Notes on the study in general: Findings are consistent with lymph node origin and intratumoral expansion of most tumor T cells.

The V gene's germline CDR1 is SNHLY and CDR2 FYNNEI. The junction had 5 bases not matched to a gene; V was cut back by 10 bases and J by 7 bases. There are 11 residues in the CDR3. The lymph nodes were axillary draining lymph nodes from breast cancer patients. TCRdb reprocessed the multiplex PCR reads via MiXCR and lists one record per CDR3 protein. The table records fewer than 300,000 distinct CDR3 sequences, about 34% of them present only once. A note on this clonotype: Its target is unknown.

The chain combines TRBV2 with TRBJ2-5; TRBD1 matches at 8 bases. This receptor was taken from a female donor with breast cancer. Some clones in this sample may be carry-over from other donors' samples. Sequenced input: axillary lymph node tissue. In DNA, the CDR3 is TGTGCCAAGACCGGGACAGGGACCCAGTACTTC. Amino acid sequence: CAKTGTGTQYF.